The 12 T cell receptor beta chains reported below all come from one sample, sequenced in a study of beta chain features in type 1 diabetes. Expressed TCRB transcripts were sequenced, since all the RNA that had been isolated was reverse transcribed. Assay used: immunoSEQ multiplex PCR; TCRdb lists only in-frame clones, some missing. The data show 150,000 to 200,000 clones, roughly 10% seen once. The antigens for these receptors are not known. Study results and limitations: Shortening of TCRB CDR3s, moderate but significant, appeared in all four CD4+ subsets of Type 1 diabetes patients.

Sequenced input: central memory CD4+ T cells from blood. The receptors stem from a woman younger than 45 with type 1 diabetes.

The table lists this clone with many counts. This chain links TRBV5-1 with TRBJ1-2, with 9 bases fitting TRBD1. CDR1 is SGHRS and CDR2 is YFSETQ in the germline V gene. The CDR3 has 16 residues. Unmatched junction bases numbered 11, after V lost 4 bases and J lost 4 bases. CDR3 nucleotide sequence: TGCGCCAGCAGCCCGGGGGACAGGGAGCCCACCTATGGCTACACCTTC. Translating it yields CASSPGDREPTYGYTF.

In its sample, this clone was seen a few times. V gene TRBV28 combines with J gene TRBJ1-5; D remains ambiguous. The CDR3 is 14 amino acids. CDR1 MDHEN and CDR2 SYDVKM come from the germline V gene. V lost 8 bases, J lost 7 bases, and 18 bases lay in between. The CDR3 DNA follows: TGTGCCAGCTGGAGTTCCTTGGGGAGGCAGCCCCAGCATTTT. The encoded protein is CASWSSLGRQPQHF.

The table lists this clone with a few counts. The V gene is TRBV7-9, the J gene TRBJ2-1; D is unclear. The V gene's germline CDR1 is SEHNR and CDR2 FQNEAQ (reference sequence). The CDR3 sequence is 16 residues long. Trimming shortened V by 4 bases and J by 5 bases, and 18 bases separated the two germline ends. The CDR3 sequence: CASSSSKWRANNEQFF. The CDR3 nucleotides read TGTGCCAGCAGCTCTTCGAAATGGAGAGCCAACAATGAGCAGTTCTTC.

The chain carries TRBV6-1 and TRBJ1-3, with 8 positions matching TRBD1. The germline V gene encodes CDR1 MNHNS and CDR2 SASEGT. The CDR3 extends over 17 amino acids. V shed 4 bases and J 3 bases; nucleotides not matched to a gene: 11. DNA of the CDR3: TGTGCCAGCAGTGCTCCTCTCGGACAGGGAGGTGGAAACACCATATATTTT. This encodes CASSAPLGQGGGNTIYF.

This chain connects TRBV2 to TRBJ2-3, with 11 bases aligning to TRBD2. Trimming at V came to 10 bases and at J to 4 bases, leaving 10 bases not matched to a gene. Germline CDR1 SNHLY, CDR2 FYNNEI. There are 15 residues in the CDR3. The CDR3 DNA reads TGTGCCATCCATTTAGGTAGCGGGGGGGCAGATACGCAGTATTTT. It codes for CAIHLGSGGADTQYF.

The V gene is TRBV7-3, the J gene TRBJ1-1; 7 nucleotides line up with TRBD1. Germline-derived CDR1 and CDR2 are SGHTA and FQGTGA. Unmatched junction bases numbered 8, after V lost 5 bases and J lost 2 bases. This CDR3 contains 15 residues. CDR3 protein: CASSPQTGRNTEAFF. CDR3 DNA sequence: TGTGCCAGCAGCCCCCAGACAGGGCGAAACACTGAAGCTTTCTTT.

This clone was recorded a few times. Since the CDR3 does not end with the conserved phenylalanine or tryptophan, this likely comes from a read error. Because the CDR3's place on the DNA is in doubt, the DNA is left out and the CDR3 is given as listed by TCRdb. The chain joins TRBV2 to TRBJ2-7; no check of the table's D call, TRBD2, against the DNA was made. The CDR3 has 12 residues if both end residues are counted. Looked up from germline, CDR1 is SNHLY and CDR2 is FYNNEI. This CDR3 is CASSENSGTIAS.

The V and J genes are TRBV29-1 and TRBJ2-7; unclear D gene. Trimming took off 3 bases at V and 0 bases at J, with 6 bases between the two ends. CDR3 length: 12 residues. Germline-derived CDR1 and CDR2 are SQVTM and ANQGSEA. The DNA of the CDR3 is TGCAGCGTTGAGGAGAACTCCTACGAGCAGTACTTC. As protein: CSVEENSYEQYF.

CDR3 sequence reads: CASSPVTTGGFLDEQFF. For the CDR3, the DNA is TGTGCCAGCAGCCCCGTAACGACAGGGGGCTTTCTCGATGAGCAGTTCTTC. The chain joins TRBV9 to TRBJ2-1, with 10 bases that match TRBD1. Germline V gene sequence: CDR1 SGDLS, CDR2 YYNGEE. J was trimmed by 8 bases and V by 4 bases; bases with no gene match: 15. This CDR3 is built from 17 residues.

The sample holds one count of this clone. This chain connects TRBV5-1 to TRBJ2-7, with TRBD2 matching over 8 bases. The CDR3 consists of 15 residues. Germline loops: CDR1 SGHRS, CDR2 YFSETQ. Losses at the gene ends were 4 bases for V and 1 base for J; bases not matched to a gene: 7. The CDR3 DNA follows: TGCGCCAGCAGCGAATCCGGGACTAGATCCTACGAGCAGTACTTC. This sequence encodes CASSESGTRSYEQYF.

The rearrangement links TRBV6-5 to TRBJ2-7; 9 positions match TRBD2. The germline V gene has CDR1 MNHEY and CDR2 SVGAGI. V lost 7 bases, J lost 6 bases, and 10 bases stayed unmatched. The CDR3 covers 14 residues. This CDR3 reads CASIGRIAGAEQYF. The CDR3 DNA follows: TGTGCCAGCATCGGAAGGATAGCGGGAGCCGAGCAGTACTTC.

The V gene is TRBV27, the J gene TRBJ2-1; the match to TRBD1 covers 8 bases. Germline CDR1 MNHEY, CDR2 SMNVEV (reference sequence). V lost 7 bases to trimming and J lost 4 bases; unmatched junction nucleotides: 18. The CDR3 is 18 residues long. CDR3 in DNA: TGTGCCAGCAAGCAGGGGGCGTGGGGTACGAGGGGTTACAATGAGCAGTTCTTC. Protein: CASKQGAWGTRGYNEQFF.